Listed here are 25 T cell receptor beta chains from one sample, sequenced in a study of cytomegalovirus exposure and HLA in healthy donors. PCR primers comprised 60 Vbeta and 13 Jbeta primers. Measured with immunoSEQ multiplex PCR; TCRdb has only the in-frame clones, and not every one. The table has about 88,000 clones, approximately 70% seen once. The sequenced material came from PBMCs. These receptors all stem from a man aged 50-59 years in good health and CMV-seronegative.

In this sample, this clone turned up once. This chain connects TRBV7-9 to TRBJ1-5; TRBD1 agrees at 7 bases. The CDR3 is made up of 13 amino acids. Germline lookup yields CDR1 SEHNR and CDR2 FQNEAQ (reference sequence). With 1 base clipped from V and 9 bases from J, the junction kept 3 bases outside the gene matches. CDR3 sequence: CASSLEGALPQHF. CDR3 coding DNA: TGTGCCAGCAGCTTAGAGGGGGCATTGCCCCAGCATTTT.

The gene calls are TRBV19 and TRBJ2-1, with 9 bases fitting TRBD1. Losses at the gene ends were 5 bases for V and 7 bases for J; bases not matched to a gene: 9. Germline V CDR1 and CDR2: LNHDA, SQIVND (reference sequence). The CDR3 length is 15 residues. As DNA, the CDR3 is TGTGCCAGTAGTCAGCCGGGACAGGGTAGGAATGAGCAGTTCTTC. Protein product: CASSQPGQGRNEQFF.

The rearrangement uses TRBV11-1 and TRBJ1-5, with 7 bases fitting TRBD1. Per the germline V gene, CDR1 is SGHAT and CDR2 is FQDESV (reference sequence). This CDR3 region has 13 residues. V dropped 3 bases and J dropped 7; count of bases not matched to a gene: 3. DNA of the CDR3: TGTGCCAGCAGCTTGGACAGGAGGCAGCCCCAGCATTTT. The encoded protein is CASSLDRRQPQHF.

The chain uses TRBV29-1 and TRBJ2-1; D gene ambiguous. Trimming cost V 4 bases and J 0 bases, with 7 bases left between them. Germline V gene lookup returns CDR1 SQVTM and CDR2 ANQGSEA. The CDR3 spans 13 residues. The CDR3 DNA follows: TGCAGCGTTGGCCGCAGCTCCTACAATGAGCAGTTCTTC. This translates into CSVGRSSYNEQFF.

The chain recombines TRBV7-9 with TRBJ1-1; 8 nucleotides line up with TRBD1. Germline-derived CDR1 and CDR2 are SEHNR and FQNEAQ (reference sequence). The ends lost 4 bases at V and 3 bases at J; junction bases unmatched: 13. The CDR3 contains 17 residues. CDR3 coding DNA: TGTGCCAGCAGCTACAAGGCCAGGGGGCGCTTAGACACTGAAGCTTTCTTT. Amino acids: CASSYKARGRLDTEAFF.

The J gene is TRBJ2-7, the V gene TRBV9, with D perhaps TRBD2 (6 bases). V lost 0 bases to trimming and J lost 6 bases, with 13 bases between them. CDR1 is SGDLS and CDR2 is YYNGEE in the germline V gene. This CDR3 spans 14 amino acids. The CDR3 region has the DNA TGTGCCAGCAGCGTAGTGTCGGGGGTTGGCGAGCAGTACTTC. Protein sequence: CASSVVSGVGEQYF.

The chain employs TRBV10-3 and TRBJ2-5, with TRBD2 matching over 8 bases. This CDR3 region has 14 residues. J was trimmed by 1 base and V by 6 bases; bases with no gene match: 4. Germline loops: CDR1 ENHRY, CDR2 SYGVKD. The DNA for the CDR3 is TGTGCCATCAGGGGGGCGGGGGGCCAAGAGACCCAGTACTTC. It codes for CAIRGAGGQETQYF.

The chain has TRBV2 and TRBJ1-1, with 10 bases aligning to TRBD1. From germline, CDR1 is SNHLY and CDR2 FYNNEI. Losses at the gene ends were 6 bases for V and 4 bases for J; bases not matched to a gene: 5. The CDR3 length is 14 residues. The CDR3 is CASRDRGSSTEAFF. CDR3 bases: TGTGCCAGCAGGGACAGGGGGTCGAGCACTGAAGCTTTCTTT. Complete variable domain (other parts from reference TRBV2 and TRBJ1-1): EPEVTQTPSHQVTQMGQEVILRCVPISNHLYFYWYRQILGQKVEFLVSFYNNEISEKSEIFDDQFSVERPDGSNFTLKIRSTKLEDSAMYFCASRDRGSSTEAFFGQGTRLTVV.

CDR3 in amino acids: CASSKGQGTDTQYF. The CDR3, as DNA: TGTGCCAGCAGCAAAGGACAGGGGACAGATACGCAGTATTTT. The chain is built from TRBV21-1 and TRBJ2-3; whether TRBD1, the table's D call, matches the DNA was not checked. TRBV21-1 is annotated as a pseudogene. The CDR3 consists of 14 residues.

Here the CDR3 reads CASSPAPLGGTRYTF. CDR3 bases: TGTGCCAGCAGCCCCGCACCTTTGGGGGGGACTCGATACACCTTC. This rearrangement joins TRBV5-6 to TRBJ1-2; tentative D call: TRBD1 (5 bases). The germline CDR1 and CDR2 sequences are SGHDT and YYEEEE. CDR3 length equals 15 residues. V was pared by 4 bases and J by 11 bases, with 24 bases between.

This clone was counted at least ten times. The rearrangement links TRBV7-6 to TRBJ2-7; 8 nucleotides line up with TRBD1. Germline lookup yields CDR1 SGHVS and CDR2 FNYEAQ. The V segment lost 4 bases and the J segment 5 bases; nucleotides outside the gene matches: 1. CDR3 length: 12 amino acids. CDR3 nucleotide sequence: TGTGCCAGCAGCTCGACAGGGGACGAGCAGTACTTC. This translates into CASSSTGDEQYF.

J is TRBJ1-2 and V is TRBV30; the D gene is possibly TRBD1 (5 bases). The V and J ends lost 0 bases and 8 bases respectively, with 7 bases between them. CDR1 is GTSNPN, CDR2 SVGIG, per germline (reference sequence). The CDR3 has 11 amino acids. In DNA, the CDR3 is TGTGCCTGGAGTGTCCGGGGGGGCTACACCTTC. Its protein product is CAWSVRGGYTF.

The chain has TRBV30 and TRBJ2-5, with a possible D match to TRBD1 (7 bases). CDR3 length: 15 residues. The V and J ends lost 3 bases and 5 bases respectively, with 19 bases between them. Germline V gene sequence: CDR1 GTSNPN, CDR2 SVGIG (reference sequence). CDR3 bases: TGTGCCTGGAGACGCGGGACAGACCTCCGGGAGACCCAGTACTTC. This encodes CAWRRGTDLRETQYF.

This chain joins TRBV6-1 and TRBJ1-6, with 9 bases aligning to TRBD1. Germline CDR1 MNHNS, CDR2 SASEGT. V trimming: 0 bases; J trimming: 9 bases; junction bases outside the gene matches: 6. CDR3 length: 16 residues. The DNA of the CDR3 is TGTGCCAGCAGTGAAGCCCCCGGACAGGGGCTTTCACCCCTCCACTTT. Its protein product is CASSEAPGQGLSPLHF.

This clone was picked up a small number of times. This chain joins TRBV4-2 and TRBJ1-1, with D possibly matching TRBD1 (5 bases). The CDR3 spans 14 residues. V gave up 11 bases and J gave up 4 bases, with 20 bases separating them. Germline assignment: CDR1 LGHNA and CDR2 YNFKEQ. CDR3: CAAGTLGGGTEAFF. The DNA of the CDR3 is TGTGCCGCAGGGACGCTCGGGGGGGGCACTGAAGCTTTCTTT.

This chain connects TRBV7-9 to TRBJ1-4; no clear D. The ends were cut back, 2 bases at V and 10 bases at J, with 17 bases in the middle. Germline lookup yields CDR1 SEHNR and CDR2 FQNEAQ (reference sequence). The CDR3 is 15 amino acids. CDR3 in DNA: TGTGCCAGCAGCTTAAACGGCGACACCCGAAGAAAACTGTTTTTT. Amino acid sequence: CASSLNGDTRRKLFF.

Worth noting for this clone: Other DNA sequences in this sample translate to the same CDR3. The rearrangement joins TRBV30 to TRBJ2-3, with D tentatively TRBD1 (5 bases). This CDR3 has 15 residues. Germline CDR1 GTSNPN, CDR2 SVGIG (reference sequence). Trimming took off 3 bases at V and 1 base at J, with 14 bases between the two ends. The CDR3 sequence: CAWSASGQGTDTQYF. The CDR3 bases are TGTGCCTGGAGCGCCTCAGGACAAGGCACAGATACGCAGTATTTT.

This chain joins TRBV2 and TRBJ2-7, with 8 bases identical to TRBD1. Germline V gives CDR1 SNHLY, CDR2 FYNNEI. The CDR3 is 14 amino acids. With 7 bases clipped from V and 3 bases from J, the junction kept 8 bases outside the gene matches. The CDR3 sequence: CASTGQGALYEQYF. CDR3 nucleotides: TGTGCCAGCACCGGGCAGGGGGCTCTCTACGAGCAGTACTTC. The full variable domain, completed using reference TRBV2 and TRBJ2-7, is EPEVTQTPSHQVTQMGQEVILRCVPISNHLYFYWYRQILGQKVEFLVSFYNNEISEKSEIFDDQFSVERPDGSNFTLKIRSTKLEDSAMYFCASTGQGALYEQYFGPGTRLTVT.

Only a few counts were recorded for this clone. The chain employs TRBV10-1 and TRBJ2-3; no clear D gene. Trimming cost V 1 base and J 3 bases, with 8 bases left between them. The CDR3 is made up of 14 amino acids. Germline loops: CDR1 WNHNN, CDR2 SYGVQD (reference sequence). CDR3 protein: CASSELLATDTQYF. DNA of the CDR3: TGCGCCAGCAGTGAGTTGTTAGCTACAGATACGCAGTATTTT.

The V call is TRBV9, the J call TRBJ1-2; D gene ambiguous. Germline V gene lookup returns CDR1 SGDLS and CDR2 YYNGEE. Trimming took off 1 base at V and 0 bases at J, with 7 bases between the two ends. The CDR3 extends over 14 amino acids. The DNA of the CDR3 is TGTGCCAGCAGCGTACTGGGAGCTAACTATGGCTACACCTTC. Translation: CASSVLGANYGYTF.

The rearrangement joins TRBV6-5 to TRBJ2-5; no definite D call. Trimming cost V 2 bases and J 0 bases, with 4 bases left between them. The CDR3 is 13 amino acids. The germline V gene has CDR1 MNHEY and CDR2 SVGAGI. The CDR3 sequence is CASSYLYQETQYF. In nucleotides, the CDR3 is TGTGCCAGCAGTTACCTGTACCAAGAGACCCAGTACTTC.

The chain has TRBV5-1 and TRBJ2-3; D uncertain. V shed 3 bases and J shed 4 bases, with 9 bases lying between them. The germline CDR1 and CDR2 sequences are SGHRS and YFSETQ. The CDR3 length is 13 residues. The CDR3 loop is CASSSPPPDTQYF. As DNA, the CDR3 is TGCGCCAGCAGCTCTCCCCCCCCAGATACGCAGTATTTT. Full variable domain (rest looked up from reference TRBV5-1 and TRBJ2-3): KAGVTQTPRYLIKTRGQQVTLSCSPISGHRSVSWYQQTPGQGLQFLFEYFSETQRNKGNFPGRFSGRQFSNSRSEMNVSTLELGDSALYLCASSSPPPDTQYFGPGTRLTVL.

The table lists this clone with a few counts. V and J are TRBV2 and TRBJ2-7; 10 positions match TRBD1. Germline-derived CDR1 and CDR2 are SNHLY and FYNNEI. J gave up 3 bases and V 4 bases, and 3 bases lay outside the gene matches. The CDR3 contains 14 residues. This CDR3 is CASSGTGGLYEQYF. In nucleotides, the CDR3 is TGTGCCAGCAGTGGGACAGGGGGGCTCTACGAGCAGTACTTC.

This sequence joins TRBV28 and TRBJ1-1, with TRBD1 matching 10 bases. Germline V gene data show CDR1 as MDHEN and CDR2 as SYDVKM. The CDR3 loop spans 15 amino acids. V shed 6 bases, J shed 3 bases, and the junction held 7 bases outside the gene matches. The CDR3 reads CASRDRQGADTEAFF. CDR3 nucleotide sequence: TGTGCCAGCAGAGACCGACAGGGGGCTGACACTGAAGCTTTCTTT.

This clone has more than one count but fewer than ten. The rearrangement links TRBV4-3 to TRBJ2-5, with 8 positions matching TRBD1. This CDR3 comprises 13 residues. Germline V gene sequence: CDR1 LGHNA, CDR2 YSLEER. V trimming: 5 bases; J trimming: 4 bases; junction bases outside the gene matches: 3. The DNA of the CDR3 is TGCGCCAGCAGCACCGGGACAGGAGAGACCCAGTACTTC. Amino acids: CASSTGTGETQYF.